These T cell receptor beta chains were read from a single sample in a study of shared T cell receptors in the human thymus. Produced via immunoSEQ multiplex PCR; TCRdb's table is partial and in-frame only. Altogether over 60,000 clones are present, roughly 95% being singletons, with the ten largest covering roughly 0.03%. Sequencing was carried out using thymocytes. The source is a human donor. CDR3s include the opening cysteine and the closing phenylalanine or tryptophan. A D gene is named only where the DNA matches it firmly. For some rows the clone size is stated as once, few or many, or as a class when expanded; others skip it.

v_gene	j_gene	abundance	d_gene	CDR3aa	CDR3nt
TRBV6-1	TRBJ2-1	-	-	CASSDGPPRSSYNEQFF	TGTGCCAGCAGTGATGGCCCTCCTAGATCCTCCTACAATGAGCAGTTCTTC
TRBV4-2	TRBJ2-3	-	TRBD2	CASSQDHKRGGLTDTQYF	TGTGCCAGCAGCCAAGATCATAAGCGGGGGGGCCTCACAGATACGCAGTATTTT
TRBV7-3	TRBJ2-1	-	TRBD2	CASRPGGLAYRDSYNEQFF	TGTGCCAGCAGGCCAGGGGGACTAGCGTATCGTGACTCCTACAATGAGCAGTTCTTC
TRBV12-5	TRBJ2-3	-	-	CASGLGDLRDTQYF	TGTGCTAGTGGCTTGGGGGACTTAAGGGATACGCAGTATTTT
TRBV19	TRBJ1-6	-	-	CASSTEEGRSGRNSPLHF	TGTGCCAGTAGTACGGAGGAGGGACGCTCGGGGCGTAATTCACCCCTCCACTTT
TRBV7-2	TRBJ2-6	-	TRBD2	CASSLSAGGTSGANVLTF	TGTGCCAGCAGCTTATCCGCCGGGGGGACCTCTGGGGCCAACGTCCTGACTTTC
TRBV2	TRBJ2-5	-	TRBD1	CASRQRQGQETQYF	TGTGCCAGCAGACAAAGACAGGGCCAAGAGACCCAGTACTTC
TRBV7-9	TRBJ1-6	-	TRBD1	CASSPYPGQGVYSPLHF	TGTGCCAGCAGTCCCTACCCCGGACAGGGGGTTTACTCACCCCTCCACTTT
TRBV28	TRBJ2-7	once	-	CASSLLWGEQYF	TGTGCCAGCAGTTTATTATGGGGAGAGCAGTACTTC
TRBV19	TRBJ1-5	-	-	CASIAQGFSNQPQHF	TGTGCCAGTATTGCACAGGGCTTTAGCAATCAGCCCCAGCATTTT
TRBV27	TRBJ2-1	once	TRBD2	CASSLNRTSGPSYNEQFF	TGTGCCAGCAGTTTAAATCGGACTAGCGGGCCCTCCTACAATGAGCAGTTCTTC
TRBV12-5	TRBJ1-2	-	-	CASGLDPGLKAGYTF	TGTGCTAGTGGTTTGGACCCGGGGCTTAAAGCGGGCTACACCTTC
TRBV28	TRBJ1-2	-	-	CASSSKRGNYGYTF	TGTGCCAGCAGCAGCAAAAGGGGGAACTATGGCTACACCTTC
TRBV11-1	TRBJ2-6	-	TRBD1	CASRQDRGRTNVLTF	TGTGCCAGCAGACAAGACAGGGGGCGCACCAACGTCCTGACTTTC
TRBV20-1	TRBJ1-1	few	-	CSSDLRTEAFF	TGCAGTTCGGACCTACGGACTGAAGCTTTCTTT
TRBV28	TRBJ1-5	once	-	CASMEGRPDQPQHF	TGTGCCAGTATGGAGGGGAGGCCGGATCAGCCCCAGCATTTT
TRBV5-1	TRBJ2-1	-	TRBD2	CASSRGLAGGPNNEQFF	TGCGCCAGCAGCCGCGGACTAGCGGGGGGCCCAAACAATGAGCAGTTCTTC
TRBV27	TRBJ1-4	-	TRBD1	CASSPWTGANEKLFF	TGTGCCAGCAGTCCTTGGACAGGGGCTAATGAAAAACTGTTTTTT
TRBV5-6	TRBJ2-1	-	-	CASSKRTAHREQFF	TGTGCCAGCAGCAAAAGGACAGCCCATCGGGAGCAGTTCTTC
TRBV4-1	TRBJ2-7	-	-	CASSQAGHDYEQYF	TGCGCCAGCAGCCAAGCGGGACACGATTACGAGCAGTACTTC
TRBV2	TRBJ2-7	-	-	CASSPRTESIEQYF	TGTGCCAGCAGCCCGAGGACGGAATCCATAGAGCAGTACTTC
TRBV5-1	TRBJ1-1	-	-	CASSLVQTTKNTEAFF	TGCGCCAGCAGCTTGGTACAGACTACGAAGAACACTGAAGCTTTCTTT
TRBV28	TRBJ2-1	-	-	CASSNRAVYNEQFF	TGTGCCAGCAGTAACAGGGCAGTGTACAATGAGCAGTTCTTC
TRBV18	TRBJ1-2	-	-	CASSTGGRTNYGYTF	TGTGCCAGCTCCACCGGGGGTCGTACTAACTATGGCTACACCTTC
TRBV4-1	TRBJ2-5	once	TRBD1	CASSQVSTGGARETQYF	TGCGCCAGCAGCCAGGTTTCGACAGGGGGCGCCCGGGAGACCCAGTACTTC
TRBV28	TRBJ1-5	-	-	CASSSFRSRGATQHF	TGTGCCAGCAGTTCCTTCCGGTCTAGGGGAGCTACCCAGCATTTT
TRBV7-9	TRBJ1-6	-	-	CASSLQESSYNSPLHF	TGTGCCAGCAGCTTACAGGAGAGCTCCTATAATTCACCCCTCCACTTT
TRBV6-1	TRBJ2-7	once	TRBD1	CASSGDHWTGTRYEQYF	TGTGCCAGCAGTGGGGATCATTGGACAGGGACGCGCTACGAGCAGTACTTC
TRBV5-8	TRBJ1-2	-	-	CASSSVRGHTNYGYTF	TGTGCCAGCAGCTCCGTAAGGGGCCATACTAACTATGGCTACACCTTC